The clone carrying this T cell receptor beta chain was recorded at least ten times. Its target is unknown. The sample originates from a study of T cells in Graves' hyperthyroidism and ophthalmopathy. General observations from the study: In validation, the model predicted ophthalmopathy. These predictions came a median about 6.5 months before onset. Among clonotypes expanded in thyroid above 0.001, most were also found in blood.

Trimming took 2 bases from V and 4 from J, leaving 14 bases between them. Germline V lookup: CDR1 SGHVS, CDR2 FQNEAQ. The CDR3 totals 15 residues. What was amplified from RNA transcripts were TCR beta CDR3 regions. TCR CDR3 regions were first amplified by RT-PCR with HTBI primers. One entry per CDR3 protein results from TCRdb running MiXCR on the multiplex PCR reads. The sample lists over 350,000 distinct CDR3 sequences; around 15% were seen once. The chain carries TRBV7-8 and TRBJ1-2; weak D call: TRBD1 (6 bases). This receptor was taken from a man younger than 30 with Graves' ophthalmopathy. The sample was blood. This chain's CDR3 is CASSLRTVSGYGYTF. For the CDR3, the DNA is TGTGCCAGCAGCTTAAGGACAGTTTCAGGCTATGGCTACACCTTC.